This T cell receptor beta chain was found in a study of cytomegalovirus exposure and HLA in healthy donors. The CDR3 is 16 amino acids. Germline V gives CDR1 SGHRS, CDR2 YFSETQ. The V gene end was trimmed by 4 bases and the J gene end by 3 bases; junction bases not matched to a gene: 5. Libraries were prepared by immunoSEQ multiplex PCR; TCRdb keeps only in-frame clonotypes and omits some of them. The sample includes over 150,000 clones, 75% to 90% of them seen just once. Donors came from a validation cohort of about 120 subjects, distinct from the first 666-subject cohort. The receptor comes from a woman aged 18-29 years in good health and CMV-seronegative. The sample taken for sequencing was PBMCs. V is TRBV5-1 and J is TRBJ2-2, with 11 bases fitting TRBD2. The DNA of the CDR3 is TGCGCCAGCAGCAGAAGACTAGCGGGGTACACCGGGGAGCTGTTTTTT. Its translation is CASSRRLAGYTGELFF.